The clone carrying this TCR beta chain was observed a few times. As yet, its antigen is unknown. This sample is part of a study of vaccination and CD4 T cells after COVID-19. Study summary: Post-COVID specimens were obtained a median 101 days after diagnosis (range 35 to 161).

Specified treatment: roughly 11-day PBMC culture with coronavirus spike peptide pools or control peptides (ViraFEST assay). At the Johns Hopkins FTIC core, DNA taken from cultured CD4+ T cells was sequenced by way of the Oncomine TCR Beta short-read assay. Someone extracted genomic DNA from cultured CD4+ T cells. From the PCR reads, TCRdb called clonotypes with MiXCR, one entry per CDR3 protein. The sample carries under 25,000 distinct CDR3 sequences, under 65% recorded once. This CDR3 contains 14 residues. The germline V and J ends were trimmed by 6 bases and 4 bases, with 15 bases remaining between them. CDR1 and CDR2 (germline): MNHNS, SASEGT. Study outcomes and limitations: Looking at convalescent patients, a median approximately 86% of reactive clones were present only post-vaccination.

This clonotype was obtained from a human donor who received a COVID-19 vaccine. The rearrangement links TRBV6-1 to TRBJ1-1, with D uncertain. The sequencing used CD4+ T cells from blood, cultured in vitro, collected after SARS-CoV-2 vaccination. CDR3 DNA: TGTGCCAGCAGATTAGTGGGTCTTGCCACTGAAGCTTTCTTT. Protein product: CASRLVGLATEAFF.